A selection of T cell receptor beta chains follows, all from one sample in a study of OX40 agonist ivuxolimab in advanced cancers. TCRdb's copy holds only in-frame clones and misses some; the assay was immunoSEQ multiplex PCR. The profile covers about 45,000 clones, with roughly 90% appearing a single time and about 12% taken by the ten largest. The material was CD4+ or CD8+ T cells sorted from blood, obtained in a trial of the OX40 agonist ivuxolimab. The source is an adult with an advanced solid tumor such as melanoma, head and neck, liver or kidney cancer. Both conserved end residues are part of each CDR3. The D gene is left open where the match is weak. Where a row states a size, it is once, few, many or the class of an expanded clone; other rows omit it.

clone size: .; D gene: TRBD1; J gene: TRBJ2-4; V gene: TRBV13; CDR3 DNA: TGTGCCAGCAGACCTCCGGGACAGGGAAGAGGATACATTCAGTACTTC; CDR3 protein: CASRPPGQGRGYIQYF
clone size: once; D gene: TRBD2; J gene: TRBJ2-1; V gene: TRBV6-6; CDR3 DNA: TGTGTCTGTAGCGGGGTCTACAATGAGCAGTTCTTC; CDR3 protein: CVCSGVYNEQFF
clone size: .; D gene: .; J gene: TRBJ1-2; V gene: TRBV6-6; CDR3 DNA: TGTGCCAGCAGTTACTCGAGCCGGGACGGGCACTATGGCTACACCTTC; CDR3 protein: CASSYSSRDGHYGYTF
clone size: .; D gene: .; J gene: TRBJ1-6; V gene: TRBV27; CDR3 DNA: TGTGCCAGCAAGGAGGGGGGGGTAGGGAATTCACCCCTCCACTTT; CDR3 protein: CASKEGGVGNSPLHF
clone size: .; D gene: .; J gene: TRBJ1-3; V gene: TRBV4-1; CDR3 DNA: TGCGCCAGCAGCCACAGAGTCCCCACGGACACCATATATTTT; CDR3 protein: CASSHRVPTDTIYF
clone size: .; D gene: .; J gene: TRBJ1-1; V gene: TRBV6-6; CDR3 DNA: TGTGCCAGCCGCATGGGGACGAACACTGAAGCTTTCTTT; CDR3 protein: CASRMGTNTEAFF
clone size: .; D gene: .; J gene: TRBJ2-2; V gene: TRBV19; CDR3 DNA: TGTGCCAGTAGTATTCAAACAGGGCGACCCGGGGAGCTGTTTTTT; CDR3 protein: CASSIQTGRPGELFF
clone size: .; D gene: TRBD1; J gene: TRBJ1-2; V gene: TRBV7-9; CDR3 DNA: TGTGCCAGCAGCTTCCGCGGGACAGACTATGGCTACACCTTC; CDR3 protein: CASSFRGTDYGYTF
clone size: once; D gene: TRBD1; J gene: TRBJ2-3; V gene: TRBV5-8; CDR3 DNA: TGTGCCAGCAGCTTATCCCGGGACAGGGCTTGGACAGATACGCAGTATTTT; CDR3 protein: CASSLSRDRAWTDTQYF
clone size: once; D gene: .; J gene: TRBJ1-5; V gene: TRBV5-6; CDR3 DNA: TGTGCCAGCAGCGCGGGATGGGGAAATCAGCCCCAGCATTTT; CDR3 protein: CASSAGWGNQPQHF
clone size: .; D gene: .; J gene: TRBJ2-2; V gene: TRBV4-1; CDR3 DNA: TGCGCCAGCAGCCAGAGGGGAACGCGGGCGAACACCGGGGAGCTGTTTTTT; CDR3 protein: CASSQRGTRANTGELFF
clone size: .; D gene: .; J gene: TRBJ2-7; V gene: TRBV13; CDR3 DNA: TGTGCCAGCAGCCCAGGACTGAATTCCTACGAGCAGTACTTC; CDR3 protein: CASSPGLNSYEQYF
clone size: once; D gene: .; J gene: TRBJ2-7; V gene: TRBV7-8; CDR3 DNA: TGTGCCAGCAGCTTAACAACAGGCAGAATCTACGAGCAGTACTTC; CDR3 protein: CASSLTTGRIYEQYF
clone size: .; D gene: .; J gene: TRBJ2-7; V gene: TRBV5-5; CDR3 DNA: TGTGCCAGCAGCTTGGAAGGACAGCGTACCTACGAGCAGTACTTC; CDR3 protein: CASSLEGQRTYEQYF
clone size: .; D gene: .; J gene: TRBJ2-6; V gene: TRBV7-6; CDR3 DNA: TGTGCCAGCAGCTTATCGGGCTCTGGGGCCAACGTCCTGACTTTC; CDR3 protein: CASSLSGSGANVLTF
clone size: .; D gene: .; J gene: TRBJ1-4; V gene: TRBV4-2; CDR3 DNA: TGTGCCAGCAGCCAAGAGGAGGGAGGGGATAATGAAAAACTGTTTTTT; CDR3 protein: CASSQEEGGDNEKLFF
clone size: .; D gene: .; J gene: TRBJ2-7; V gene: TRBV12-5; CDR3 DNA: TGTGCTAGTGGTTTGTGGATCCGGCGCTACGAGCAGTACTTC; CDR3 protein: CASGLWIRRYEQYF
clone size: .; D gene: .; J gene: TRBJ2-5; V gene: TRBV4-1; CDR3 DNA: TGCGCCAGCAGCCAACTTCCAGGGTCTCGAGAGACCCAGTACTTC; CDR3 protein: CASSQLPGSRETQYF
clone size: .; D gene: .; J gene: TRBJ1-4; V gene: TRBV25-1; CDR3 DNA: TGTGCCAGCAGTGAATCCGTCAGGGGAGCGACTAATGAAAAACTGTTTTTT; CDR3 protein: CASSESVRGATNEKLFF
clone size: .; D gene: .; J gene: TRBJ2-5; V gene: TRBV6-5; CDR3 DNA: TGTGCCAGCAGTTACTCCGGGGGGCCGAGTGAGACCCAGTACTTC; CDR3 protein: CASSYSGGPSETQYF
clone size: .; D gene: .; J gene: TRBJ2-1; V gene: TRBV7-2; CDR3 DNA: TGTGCCAGCAGATTAGCGGTTGGCGATGAGCAGTTCTTC; CDR3 protein: CASRLAVGDEQFF
clone size: .; D gene: .; J gene: TRBJ2-5; V gene: TRBV4-1; CDR3 DNA: TGCGCCAGCAGCCAAGAGGCCCACAGGGTGGGCGAGACCCAGTACTTC; CDR3 protein: CASSQEAHRVGETQYF
clone size: .; D gene: .; J gene: TRBJ1-1; V gene: TRBV7-6; CDR3 DNA: TGTGCCAGCAGCTTACTCGGGAACACTGAAGCTTTCTTT; CDR3 protein: CASSLLGNTEAFF
clone size: .; D gene: .; J gene: TRBJ2-7; V gene: TRBV2; CDR3 DNA: TGTGCCAGCGGAGTGGGACGGGAGAGGCACGAGCAGTACTTC; CDR3 protein: CASGVGRERHEQYF
clone size: .; D gene: .; J gene: TRBJ2-2; V gene: TRBV4-1; CDR3 DNA: TGCGCCAGCACCCCAAGGGTTACGACAGGTCGGACCGGGGAGCTGTTTTTT; CDR3 protein: CASTPRVTTGRTGELFF
clone size: .; D gene: TRBD2; J gene: TRBJ2-1; V gene: TRBV7-8; CDR3 DNA: TGTGCCAGCAGCATCTGGGGACTAGTATCGAACAATGAGCAGTTCTTC; CDR3 protein: CASSIWGLVSNNEQFF
clone size: .; D gene: .; J gene: TRBJ1-2; V gene: TRBV7-9; CDR3 DNA: TGTGCCAGCAGGGGAGACAGTAGGGGCTACACCTTC; CDR3 protein: CASRGDSRGYTF
clone size: .; D gene: .; J gene: TRBJ2-7; V gene: TRBV27; CDR3 DNA: TGTGCCAGCAGTTTAAGGGCCTCCTACGAGCAGTACTTC; CDR3 protein: CASSLRASYEQYF
clone size: .; D gene: .; J gene: TRBJ1-6; V gene: TRBV15; CDR3 DNA: TGTGCCACCAGCGGGTATAGCGATTCACCCCTCCACTTT; CDR3 protein: CATSGYSDSPLHF
clone size: few; D gene: TRBD1; J gene: TRBJ1-1; V gene: TRBV5-1; CDR3 DNA: TGCGCCAGCAGCTGGGGCAGGGGGCCCACTGAAGCTTTCTTT; CDR3 protein: CASSWGRGPTEAFF
clone size: .; D gene: TRBD2; J gene: TRBJ2-7; V gene: TRBV7-9; CDR3 DNA: TGTGCCAGCAGCCCGAAACCCGCCCCGGGACTAGCATTCTACGAGCAGTACTTC; CDR3 protein: CASSPKPAPGLAFYEQYF
clone size: .; D gene: .; J gene: TRBJ1-3; V gene: TRBV9; CDR3 DNA: TGTGCCAGCAGCGGTGGCGGACCCCCCTCTGGAAACACCATATATTTT; CDR3 protein: CASSGGGPPSGNTIYF